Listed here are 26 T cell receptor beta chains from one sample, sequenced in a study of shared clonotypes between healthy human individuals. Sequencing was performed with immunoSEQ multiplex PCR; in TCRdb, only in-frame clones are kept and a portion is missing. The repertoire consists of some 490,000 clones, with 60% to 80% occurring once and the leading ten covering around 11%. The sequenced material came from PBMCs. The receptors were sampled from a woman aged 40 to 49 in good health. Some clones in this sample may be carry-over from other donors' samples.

CDR3 DNA sequence: TGTGCCAGCAGATCAGGCAGGGGATTTAACACCATATATTTT. Residues: CASRSGRGFNTIYF. The genes are TRBV28 and TRBJ1-3; D might be TRBD1 (6 bases). Germline values: CDR1 MDHEN, CDR2 SYDVKM. This CDR3 has 14 amino acids. Trimming stripped 6 bases from V and 7 bases from J, with 16 bases between.

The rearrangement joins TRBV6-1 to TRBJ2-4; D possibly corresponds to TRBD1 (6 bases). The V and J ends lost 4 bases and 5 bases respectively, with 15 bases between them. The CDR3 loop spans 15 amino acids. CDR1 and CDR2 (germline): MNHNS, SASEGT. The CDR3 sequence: CASSVSQGYQNIQYF. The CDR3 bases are TGTGCCAGCAGTGTTTCCCAGGGGTATCAAAACATTCAGTACTTC.

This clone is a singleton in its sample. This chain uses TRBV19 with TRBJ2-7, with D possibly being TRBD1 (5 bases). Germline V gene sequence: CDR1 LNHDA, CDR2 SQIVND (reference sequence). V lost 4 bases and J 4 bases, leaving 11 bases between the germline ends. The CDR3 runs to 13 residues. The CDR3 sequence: CASSSQGGYEQYF. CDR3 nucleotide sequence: TGTGCCAGTAGTAGCCAGGGTGGGTACGAGCAGTACTTC.

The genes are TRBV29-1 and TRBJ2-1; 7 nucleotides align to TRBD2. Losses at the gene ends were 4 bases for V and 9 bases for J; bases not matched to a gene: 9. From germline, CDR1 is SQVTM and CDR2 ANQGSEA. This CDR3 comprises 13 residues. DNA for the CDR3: TGCAGCGTTGGCCGGACTAGTATGGGTGAGCAGTTCTTC. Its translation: CSVGRTSMGEQFF.

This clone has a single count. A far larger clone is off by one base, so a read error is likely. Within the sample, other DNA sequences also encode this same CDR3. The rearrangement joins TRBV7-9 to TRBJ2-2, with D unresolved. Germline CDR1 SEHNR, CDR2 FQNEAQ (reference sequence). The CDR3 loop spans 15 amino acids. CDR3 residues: CASSSPKIRTGELFF. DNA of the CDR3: TGCGCCAGCAGTTCCCCCAAAATAAGGACCGGGGAGCTGTTTTTT.

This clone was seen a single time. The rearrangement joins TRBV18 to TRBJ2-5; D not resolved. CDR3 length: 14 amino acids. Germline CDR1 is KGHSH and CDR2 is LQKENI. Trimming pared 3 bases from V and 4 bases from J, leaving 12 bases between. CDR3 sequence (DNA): TGTGCCAGCTCACCCACCGCGGATTCAGAGACCCAGTACTTC. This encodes CASSPTADSETQYF. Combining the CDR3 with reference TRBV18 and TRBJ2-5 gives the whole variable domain NAGVMQNPRHLVRRRGQEARLRCSPMKGHSHVYWYRQLPEEGLKFMVYLQKENIIDESGMPKERFSAEFPKEGPSILRIQQVVRGDSAAYFCASSPTADSETQYFGPGTRLLVL.

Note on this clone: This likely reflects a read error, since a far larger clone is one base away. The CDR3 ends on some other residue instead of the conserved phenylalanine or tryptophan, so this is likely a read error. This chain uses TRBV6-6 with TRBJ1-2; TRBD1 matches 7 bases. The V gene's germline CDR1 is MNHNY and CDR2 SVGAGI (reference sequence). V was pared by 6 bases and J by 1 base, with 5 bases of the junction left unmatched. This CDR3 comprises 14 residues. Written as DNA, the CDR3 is TGTGCCAGCAGCACCACAGGGGTTAACTATGGCTACACCCTC. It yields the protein CASSTTGVNYGYTL.

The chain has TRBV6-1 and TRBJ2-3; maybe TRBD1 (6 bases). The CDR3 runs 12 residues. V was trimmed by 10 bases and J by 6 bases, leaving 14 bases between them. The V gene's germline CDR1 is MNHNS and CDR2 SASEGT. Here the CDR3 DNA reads TGTGCCATTGAGAACAGGGCTGATACGCAGTATTTT. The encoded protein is CAIENRADTQYF.

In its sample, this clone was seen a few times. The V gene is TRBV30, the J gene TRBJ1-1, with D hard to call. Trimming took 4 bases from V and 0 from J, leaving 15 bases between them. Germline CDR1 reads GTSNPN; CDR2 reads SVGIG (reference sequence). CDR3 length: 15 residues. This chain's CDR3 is CAWTRVRDMNTEAFF. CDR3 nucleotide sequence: TGTGCCTGGACGAGGGTTAGAGACATGAACACTGAAGCTTTCTTT.

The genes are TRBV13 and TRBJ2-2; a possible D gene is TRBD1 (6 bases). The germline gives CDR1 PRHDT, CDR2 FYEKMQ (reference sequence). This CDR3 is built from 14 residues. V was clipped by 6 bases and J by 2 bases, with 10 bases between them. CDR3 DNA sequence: TGTGCCAGCAGACTGGACAGCAACACCGGGGAGCTGTTTTTT. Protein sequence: CASRLDSNTGELFF.

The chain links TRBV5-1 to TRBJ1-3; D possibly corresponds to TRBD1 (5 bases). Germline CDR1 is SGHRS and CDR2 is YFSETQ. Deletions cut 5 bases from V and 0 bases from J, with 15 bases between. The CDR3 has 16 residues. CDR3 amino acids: CASRRDAGSSGNTIYF. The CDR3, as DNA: TGCGCCAGCAGAAGGGACGCCGGGAGCTCTGGAAACACCATATATTTT.

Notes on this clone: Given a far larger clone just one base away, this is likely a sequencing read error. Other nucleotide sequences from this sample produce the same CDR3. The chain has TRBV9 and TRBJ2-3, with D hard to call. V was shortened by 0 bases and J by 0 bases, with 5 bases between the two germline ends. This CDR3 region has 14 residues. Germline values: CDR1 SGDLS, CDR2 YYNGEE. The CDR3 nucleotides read TGTGCCAGCAGCGTAGCGTCTAGCACAGATACGCAGTATTTT. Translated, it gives CASSVASSTDTQYF.

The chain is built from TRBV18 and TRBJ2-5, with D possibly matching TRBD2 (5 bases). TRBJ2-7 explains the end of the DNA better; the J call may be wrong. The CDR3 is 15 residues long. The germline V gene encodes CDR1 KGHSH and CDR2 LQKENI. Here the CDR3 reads CASSELVGSSYEQYF. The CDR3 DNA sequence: TGTGCCAGCTCAGAACTAGTGGGAAGCTCCTACGAGCAGTACTTC.

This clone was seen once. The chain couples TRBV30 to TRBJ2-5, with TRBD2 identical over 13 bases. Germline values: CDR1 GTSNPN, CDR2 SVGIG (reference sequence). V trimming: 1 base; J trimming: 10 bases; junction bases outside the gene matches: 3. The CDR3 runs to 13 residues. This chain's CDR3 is CAWSGTSGRSQYF. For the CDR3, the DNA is TGTGCCTGGAGTGGGACTAGCGGGAGAAGCCAGTACTTC.

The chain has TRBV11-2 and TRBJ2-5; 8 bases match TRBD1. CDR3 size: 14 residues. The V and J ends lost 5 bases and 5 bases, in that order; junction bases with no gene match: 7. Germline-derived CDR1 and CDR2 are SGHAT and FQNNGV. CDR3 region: CASSAQTGDETQYF. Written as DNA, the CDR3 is TGTGCCAGCAGCGCCCAGACAGGGGACGAGACCCAGTACTTC.

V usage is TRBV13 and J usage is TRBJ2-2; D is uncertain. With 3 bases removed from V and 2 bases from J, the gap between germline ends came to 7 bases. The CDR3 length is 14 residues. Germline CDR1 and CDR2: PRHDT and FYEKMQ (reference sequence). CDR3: CASSLAVNTGELFF. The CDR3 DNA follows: TGTGCCAGCAGCTTGGCGGTTAACACCGGGGAGCTGTTTTTT.

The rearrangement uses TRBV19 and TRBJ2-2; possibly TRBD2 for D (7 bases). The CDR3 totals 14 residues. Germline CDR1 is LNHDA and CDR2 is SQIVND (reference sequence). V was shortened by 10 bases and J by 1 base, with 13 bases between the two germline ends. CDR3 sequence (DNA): TGTGCCACCGGGGGGACAATGAACACCGGGGAGCTGTTTTTT. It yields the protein CATGGTMNTGELFF.

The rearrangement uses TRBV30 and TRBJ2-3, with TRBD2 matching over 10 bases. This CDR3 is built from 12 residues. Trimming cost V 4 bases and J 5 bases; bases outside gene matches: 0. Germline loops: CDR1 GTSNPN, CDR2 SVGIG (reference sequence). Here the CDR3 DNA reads TGTGCCTGGACTAGCGGGGGAGATACGCAGTATTTT. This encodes CAWTSGGDTQYF.

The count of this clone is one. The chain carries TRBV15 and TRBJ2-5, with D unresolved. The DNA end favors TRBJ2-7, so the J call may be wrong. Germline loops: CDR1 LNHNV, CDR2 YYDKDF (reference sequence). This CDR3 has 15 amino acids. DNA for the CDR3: TGTGCCACCAGCAGAGACCCAGGCCAGTTCTACGAGCAGTACTTC. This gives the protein CATSRDPGQFYEQYF.

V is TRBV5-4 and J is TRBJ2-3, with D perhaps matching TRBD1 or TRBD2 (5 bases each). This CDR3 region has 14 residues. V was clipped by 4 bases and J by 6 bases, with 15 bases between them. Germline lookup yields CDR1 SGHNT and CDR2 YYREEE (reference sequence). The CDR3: CASSARFGADTQYF. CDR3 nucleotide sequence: TGTGCCAGCAGCGCTCGCTTCGGGGCTGATACGCAGTATTTT.

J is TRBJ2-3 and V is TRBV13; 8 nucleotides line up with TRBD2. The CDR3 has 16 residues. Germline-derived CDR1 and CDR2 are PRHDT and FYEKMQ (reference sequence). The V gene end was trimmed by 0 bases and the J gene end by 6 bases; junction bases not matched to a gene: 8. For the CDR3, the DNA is TGTGCCAGCAGCTTAGGTTCGGGAGGGCCTCAGGATACGCAGTATTTT. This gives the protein CASSLGSGGPQDTQYF.

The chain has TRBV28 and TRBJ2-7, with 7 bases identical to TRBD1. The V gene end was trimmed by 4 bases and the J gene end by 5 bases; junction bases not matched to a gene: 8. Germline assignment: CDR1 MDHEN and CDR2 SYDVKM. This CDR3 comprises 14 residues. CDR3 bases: TGTGCCAGCAGTTATACAGGGGATGGCCACGAGCAGTACTTC. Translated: CASSYTGDGHEQYF.

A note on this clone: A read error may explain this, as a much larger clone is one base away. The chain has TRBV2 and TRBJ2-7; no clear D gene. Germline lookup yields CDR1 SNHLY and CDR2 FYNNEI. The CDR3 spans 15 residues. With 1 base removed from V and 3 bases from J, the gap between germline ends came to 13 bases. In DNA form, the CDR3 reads TGTGCCAGCAGTGAAGGATGGAACAGAAACTACGAGCAGTACTTC. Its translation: CASSEGWNRNYEQYF.

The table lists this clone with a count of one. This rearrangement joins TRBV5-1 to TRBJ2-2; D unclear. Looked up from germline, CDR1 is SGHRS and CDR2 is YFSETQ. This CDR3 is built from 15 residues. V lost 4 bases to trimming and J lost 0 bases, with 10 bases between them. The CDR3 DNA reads TGCGCCAGCAGCAGAGACATGACGAACACCGGGGAGCTGTTTTTT. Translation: CASSRDMTNTGELFF.

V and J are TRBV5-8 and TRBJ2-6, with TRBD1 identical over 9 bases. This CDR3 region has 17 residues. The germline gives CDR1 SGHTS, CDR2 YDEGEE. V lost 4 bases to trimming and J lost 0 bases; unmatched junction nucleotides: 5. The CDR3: CASSPGTGYSGANVLTF. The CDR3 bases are TGTGCCAGCAGCCCCGGGACAGGGTACTCTGGGGCCAACGTCCTGACTTTC.

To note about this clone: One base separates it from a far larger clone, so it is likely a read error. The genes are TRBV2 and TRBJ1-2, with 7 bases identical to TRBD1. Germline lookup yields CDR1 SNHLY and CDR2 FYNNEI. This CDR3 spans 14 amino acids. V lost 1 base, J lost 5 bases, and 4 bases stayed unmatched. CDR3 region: CASSEGGTAYGYTF. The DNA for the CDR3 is TGTGCCAGCAGTGAAGGGGGGACAGCGTATGGCTACACCTTC.